The 17 T cell receptor beta chains in this list originate from one sample, sequenced in a study of OX40 agonist ivuxolimab in advanced cancers. Library generation was performed with the immunoSEQ multiplex PCR assay. TCRdb mirrors the immuneACCESS table, restricted to in-frame sequences. Some clones are absent from its copies; in checked studies, under half trace to an unresolved V gene, and the reason for the others is unknown. Counted in this sample were some 66,000 clones; 75% to 80% of them appeared once. Roughly 1.5% of the sample belongs to the ten largest clones. Specimen: CD4+ or CD8+ T cells sorted from blood, collected in a trial of the OX40 agonist ivuxolimab. These TCRs come from an adult with an advanced solid tumor such as melanoma, head and neck, liver or kidney cancer.

V and J are TRBV30 and TRBJ1-4; D remains unclear. The CDR3 has 14 residues. The germline CDR1 and CDR2 sequences are GTSNPN and SVGIG (reference sequence). Trimming pared 2 bases from V and 4 bases from J, leaving 11 bases between. The CDR3 nucleotides read TGTGCCTGGAGTTTTCCTGGATATAATGAAAAACTGTTTTTT. It encodes CAWSFPGYNEKLFF.

This chain links TRBV18 with TRBJ1-2; D gene unclear. This CDR3 comprises 13 residues. CDR1 and CDR2 from the germline V gene are KGHSH and LQKENI. With 3 bases removed from V and 6 bases from J, the gap between germline ends came to 11 bases. CDR3 amino acids: CASSPAREDGYTF. For the CDR3, the DNA is TGTGCCAGCTCACCGGCTAGGGAAGATGGCTACACCTTC. Supplemented by reference TRBV18 and TRBJ1-2, the full variable domain reads NAGVMQNPRHLVRRRGQEARLRCSPMKGHSHVYWYRQLPEEGLKFMVYLQKENIIDESGMPKERFSAEFPKEGPSILRIQQVVRGDSAAYFCASSPAREDGYTFGSGTRLTVV.

The chain links TRBV5-8 to TRBJ2-1, with TRBD2 identical over 11 bases. CDR3 length: 20 residues. The V and J ends lost 0 bases and 7 bases, in that order; junction bases with no gene match: 18. Germline lookup yields CDR1 SGHTS and CDR2 YDEGEE. Written as DNA, the CDR3 is TGTGCCAGCAGCTTGGGACAGCGGAACTTAGCGGGAGGGCCTAGGAATGAGCAGTTCTTC. It yields the protein CASSLGQRNLAGGPRNEQFF.

This clone turned up a few times. The rearrangement links TRBV5-1 to TRBJ2-3; 10 bases fit TRBD2. The CDR3 spans 17 residues. V lost 7 bases, J lost 6 bases, and 17 bases stayed unmatched. Germline V gene data show CDR1 as SGHRS and CDR2 as YFSETQ. DNA for the CDR3: TGCGCCAGCTATCGTGGAGTCCTAGCGGGAGTTGAGGATACGCAGTATTTT. Its protein is CASYRGVLAGVEDTQYF.

The CDR3 DNA reads TGCGCCAGCAGCTTGAATGACCCAGGCTACGAGCAGTACTTC. Protein: CASSLNDPGYEQYF. V is TRBV5-1 and J is TRBJ2-7; unclear D gene. Trimming took off 1 base at V and 3 bases at J, with 11 bases between the two ends. This CDR3 is built from 14 residues. Germline assignment: CDR1 SGHRS and CDR2 YFSETQ.

The chain uses TRBV28 and TRBJ1-5, with D unresolved. Germline V gives CDR1 MDHEN, CDR2 SYDVKM. The CDR3 extends over 12 amino acids. V was cut by 2 bases and J by 4 bases, with 3 bases left in between. CDR3 coding DNA: TGTGCCAGCAGTTTAAGAAATCAGCCCCAGCATTTT. Its protein product is CASSLRNQPQHF.

The chain uses TRBV2 and TRBJ1-5; no clear D gene. Trimming removed 8 bases from V and 6 bases from J, with 17 bases in between. The length of the CDR3 is 14 residues. Per germline, CDR1 SNHLY and CDR2 FYNNEI. CDR3 sequence (DNA): TGTGCCAGCCGCCTCGAGGCGAACCCTCAGCCCCAGCATTTT. Residues: CASRLEANPQPQHF.

The chain combines TRBV19 with TRBJ2-4; no definite D call. Germline CDR1 LNHDA, CDR2 SQIVND (reference sequence). Trimming removed 3 bases from V and 7 bases from J, with 10 bases in between. The CDR3 runs to 13 residues. The chain's CDR3 is CASSISNFNIQYF. The CDR3 DNA is TGTGCCAGTAGTATCTCTAATTTTAACATTCAGTACTTC.

The genes are TRBV6-1 and TRBJ1-3, with D possibly matching TRBD1 (5 bases). V was cut by 2 bases and J by 3 bases, with 11 bases left in between. Germline V gives CDR1 MNHNS, CDR2 SASEGT. The CDR3 is made up of 15 amino acids. This chain's CDR3 is CASSEYRGGGNTIYF. The CDR3 nucleotides read TGTGCCAGCAGTGAATATAGGGGAGGTGGAAACACCATATATTTT.

The chain uses TRBV30 and TRBJ2-1, with 9 bases matching TRBD2. Trimming took 1 base from V and 8 from J; bases not matched to a gene: 6. Germline V gene lookup returns CDR1 GTSNPN and CDR2 SVGIG (reference sequence). The CDR3 loop spans 14 amino acids. CDR3 sequence reads: CAWSGSSGSYEQFF. The CDR3 DNA is TGTGCCTGGAGTGGGAGTAGCGGGAGCTATGAGCAGTTCTTC. The complete variable domain, with remaining parts taken from reference TRBV30 and TRBJ2-1, reads SQTIHQWPATLVQPVGSPLSLECTVEGTSNPNLYWYRQAAGRGLQLLFYSVGIGQISSEVPQNLSASRPQDRQFILSSKKLLLSDSGFYLCAWSGSSGSYEQFFGPGTRLTVL.

The V call is TRBV2, the J call TRBJ2-3; D is perhaps TRBD2 (6 bases). The CDR3 contains 14 residues. V lost 8 bases and J lost 0, with 12 bases in between. Germline CDR1 and CDR2: SNHLY and FYNNEI. The chain's CDR3 is CASGRTASTDTQYF. CDR3 nucleotide sequence: TGTGCCAGCGGGAGGACCGCTAGCACAGATACGCAGTATTTT.

The chain uses TRBV29-1 and TRBJ1-5; D gene uncertain. Trimming removed 4 bases from V and 4 bases from J, with 8 bases in between. Looked up from germline, CDR1 is SQVTM and CDR2 is ANQGSEA. CDR3 length: 12 residues. The DNA for the CDR3 is TGCAGCGTTGGGGAATTTAATCAGCCCCAGCATTTT. Its protein product is CSVGEFNQPQHF.

This clone was seen once. This chain joins TRBV7-9 and TRBJ2-3; 11 bases map to TRBD2. V trimming: 4 bases; J trimming: 4 bases; junction bases outside the gene matches: 7. There are 16 residues in the CDR3. From germline, CDR1 is SEHNR and CDR2 FQNEAQ (reference sequence). The CDR3 is CASSSGLAESPDTQYF. CDR3 coding DNA: TGTGCCAGCAGCTCGGGACTAGCGGAGAGCCCAGATACGCAGTATTTT.

The chain is built from TRBV5-1 and TRBJ2-7, with 7 nucleotides matching TRBD1. CDR1 SGHRS and CDR2 YFSETQ come from the germline V gene. The CDR3 contains 14 residues. Unmatched junction bases numbered 8, after V lost 4 bases and J lost 4 bases. The CDR3 region has the DNA TGCGCCAGCAGCACGGGGACAGAGCCATACGAGCAGTACTTC. Protein product: CASSTGTEPYEQYF.

V and J are TRBV7-8 and TRBJ2-1, with D possibly being TRBD2 (7 bases). Trimming left V 7 bases short and J 8 bases short, with 21 bases between. This CDR3 comprises 15 residues. CDR1 is SGHVS and CDR2 is FQNEAQ in the germline V gene. The CDR3 region has the DNA TGTGCCAGCACTTGGGGGGGCTTCACGGGAGATGAGCAGTTCTTC. Its translation: CASTWGGFTGDEQFF.

V usage is TRBV29-1 and J usage is TRBJ2-7; the D gene is possibly TRBD1 (6 bases). Germline V gene data show CDR1 as SQVTM and CDR2 as ANQGSEA. The CDR3 totals 15 residues. Between the trimmed V and J ends, which lost 6 bases and 0 bases, there was a span of 18 bases. This chain's CDR3 is CSVVRGRGSSYEQYF. DNA of the CDR3: TGCAGCGTGGTTAGGGGAAGGGGGAGCTCCTACGAGCAGTACTTC.

V is TRBV6-5 and J is TRBJ1-2, with a possible D match to TRBD1 (5 bases). The CDR3 covers 15 residues. The germline gives CDR1 MNHEY, CDR2 SVGAGI. V shed 2 bases and J shed 7 bases, with 17 bases lying between them. The CDR3 sequence: CASSYGGVQGSGYTF. CDR3 bases: TGTGCCAGCAGTTACGGGGGGGTGCAGGGTAGTGGCTACACCTTC.